The rows below give T cell receptor beta chains drawn from one sample of a study of cytomegalovirus exposure and HLA in healthy donors. Libraries were prepared by immunoSEQ multiplex PCR; TCRdb keeps only in-frame clonotypes and omits some of them. The sample includes some 130,000 clones, roughly three quarters of them seen just once. Sequencing was carried out using PBMCs. These receptors were taken from a woman in her fifties or sixties in good health and CMV-seronegative. Each CDR3 is given with its conserved first and last residue. Each record gives: clone size, D gene, V gene, J gene, CDR3 protein, CDR3 DNA. D genes are given only for firm matches. Not all rows give a size; the values are once, few, many and, for expanded clones, a class.

>NA|TRBD2|TRBV11-2|TRBJ2-7
CASSPAGGGRYEQYF
TGTGCCAGCAGCCCGGCCGGCGGGGGGAGGTACGAGCAGTACTTC
>NA|TRBD2|TRBV25-1|TRBJ2-1
CASSEVRLAGGEQFF
TGTGCCAGCAGTGAAGTCAGGTTAGCGGGAGGCGAGCAGTTCTTC
>NA|TRBD2|TRBV5-1|TRBJ2-1
CASSLELAGYNEQFF
TGCGCCAGCAGCTTGGAACTAGCGGGTTACAATGAGCAGTTCTTC
>few|NA|TRBV2|TRBJ1-4
CASSDEGVTNEKLFF
TGTGCCAGCAGTGATGAGGGGGTTACTAATGAAAAACTGTTTTTT
>NA|TRBD1|TRBV5-1|TRBJ2-1
CASSSVQGAREEQFF
TGCGCCAGCAGCTCCGTCCAGGGGGCTCGTGAGGAGCAGTTCTTC
>few|NA|TRBV6-1|TRBJ2-1
CASSEAGWQGLYNEQFF
TGTGCCAGCAGTGAAGCGGGGTGGCAGGGTCTATACAATGAGCAGTTCTTC
>NA|TRBD2|TRBV9|TRBJ2-1
CASSVGLAANNEQFF
TGTGCCAGCAGCGTAGGACTAGCGGCAAACAATGAGCAGTTCTTC
>NA|NA|TRBV7-9|TRBJ2-5
CASSFDSLRETQYF
TGTGCCAGCAGCTTCGACAGTTTAAGGGAGACCCAGTACTTC
>once|TRBD1|TRBV6-1|TRBJ2-3
CASSEALGQGADTQYF
TGTGCCAGCAGTGAAGCGCTAGGACAGGGGGCAGATACGCAGTATTTT
>NA|NA|TRBV5-1|TRBJ2-3
CASSPDTGRTDTQYF
TGCGCCAGCAGCCCCGACACCGGTCGGACAGATACGCAGTATTTT
>NA|NA|TRBV7-3|TRBJ2-7
CASSLMAGDYEQYF
TGTGCCAGCAGCTTAATGGCAGGGGACTACGAGCAGTACTTC
>once|NA|TRBV28|TRBJ1-5
CASTSPGLNQPQHF
TGTGCCAGCACCTCACCGGGACTCAATCAGCCCCAGCATTTT
>NA|TRBD1|TRBV6-5|TRBJ1-1
CASSYSMGQGSTEAFF
TGTGCCAGCAGTTACTCGATGGGACAGGGATCCACTGAAGCTTTCTTT
>few|TRBD1|TRBV29-1|TRBJ2-7
CSVVLGTGGSYEQYF
TGCAGCGTTGTTCTCGGGACAGGGGGAAGTTACGAGCAGTACTTC
>NA|TRBD1|TRBV6-5|TRBJ1-1
CASRGQGGTEAFF
TGTGCCAGCAGGGGACAGGGGGGAACTGAAGCTTTCTTT
>once|TRBD1|TRBV6-1|TRBJ1-3
CASSENRGGSGNTIYF
TGTGCCAGCAGTGAAAACAGGGGGGGCTCTGGAAACACCATATATTTT
>NA|TRBD1|TRBV11-2|TRBJ2-7
CASSLVPGQGSHEQYF
TGTGCCAGCAGCTTAGTCCCGGGACAGGGTAGCCACGAGCAGTACTTC
>NA|TRBD1|TRBV2|TRBJ2-5
CASSYLQGAKETQYF
TGTGCCAGCAGTTACCTACAGGGGGCGAAAGAGACCCAGTACTTC
>NA|TRBD2|TRBV13|TRBJ2-1
CASSSLRLADEQFF
TGTGCCAGCAGCTCCTTACGACTAGCGGATGAGCAGTTCTTC
>once|TRBD2|TRBV6-5|TRBJ2-7
CASSLGLASYEQYF
TGTGCCAGCAGCTTGGGACTAGCTTCCTACGAGCAGTACTTC
>NA|NA|TRBV6-1|TRBJ2-7
CASALLPDGGEQYF
TGTGCCAGCGCCCTTTTGCCTGACGGGGGCGAGCAGTACTTC
>NA|NA|TRBV14|TRBJ1-6
CASSQDTWTDSPLHF
TGTGCCAGCAGCCAGGACACTTGGACGGATTCACCCCTCCACTTT
>NA|NA|TRBV9|TRBJ2-1
CASSVVGGGHNEQFF
TGTGCCAGCAGCGTAGTTGGGGGGGGCCACAATGAGCAGTTCTTC
>NA|TRBD1|TRBV9|TRBJ1-2
CASCRDRGPSNYGYTF
TGTGCCAGCTGCCGGGACAGGGGGCCCTCTAACTATGGCTACACCTTC
>NA|NA|TRBV6-6|TRBJ1-1
CASSYRAGVATEAFF
TGTGCCAGCAGTTACCGGGCAGGGGTTGCCACTGAAGCTTTCTTT
>NA|TRBD2|TRBV19|TRBJ2-6
CASRAGGLAGANVLTF
TGTGCCAGTAGGGCGGGGGGACTGGCTGGGGCCAACGTCCTGACTTTC
>NA|TRBD2|TRBV5-4|TRBJ2-5
CASSLDLAGGWETQYF
TGTGCCAGCAGCTTGGATCTAGCGGGGGGCTGGGAGACCCAGTACTTC
>NA|NA|TRBV6-1|TRBJ1-5
CASSELGQNNQPQHF
TGTGCCAGCAGTGAACTGGGCCAGAACAATCAGCCCCAGCATTTT
>few|NA|TRBV6-1|TRBJ2-7
CASSEGARNWRYF
TGTGCCAGCAGTGAAGGGGCCCGAAACTGGCGGTACTTC
>once|TRBD1|TRBV29-1|TRBJ1-5
CSVVDRPNQPQHF
TGCAGCGTTGTGGACAGGCCGAATCAGCCCCAGCATTTT
>few|TRBD2|TRBV2|TRBJ2-7
CASRDSYGRAPEQYF
TGTGCCAGCAGGGACTCTTACGGGAGGGCCCCCGAGCAGTACTTC
>few|TRBD2|TRBV5-4|TRBJ2-7
CASSPRGGSYEQYF
TGTGCCAGCAGTCCGCGGGGGGGCTCCTACGAGCAGTACTTC
>NA|NA|TRBV5-1|TRBJ2-1
CASSLFGKGLDEQFF
TGCGCCAGCAGCTTGTTTGGGAAGGGGTTGGATGAGCAGTTCTTC
>NA|NA|TRBV6-1|TRBJ2-3
CASRGAFTDTQYF
TGTGCCAGCAGGGGGGCCTTTACAGATACGCAGTATTTT
>NA|TRBD2|TRBV2|TRBJ2-2
CATREGPAPGELFF
TGTGCGACCAGGGAGGGTCCTGCCCCCGGGGAGCTGTTTTTT
>NA|NA|TRBV9|TRBJ1-1
CASSVDRSGTEAFF
TGTGCCAGCAGCGTAGATAGGAGCGGCACTGAAGCTTTCTTT
>NA|TRBD1|TRBV7-9|TRBJ2-1
CASSLGDRVINEQFF
TGTGCCAGCAGCTTGGGGGACAGGGTGATTAATGAGCAGTTCTTC
>NA|TRBD1|TRBV13|TRBJ1-1
CASSLPGQGAEAFF
TGTGCCAGCAGCCTACCCGGACAGGGGGCTGAAGCTTTCTTT
>NA|NA|TRBV5-6|TRBJ1-6
CASSFRQAGLSYNSPLHF
TGTGCCAGCAGCTTTCGCCAGGCGGGTCTCTCCTATAATTCACCCCTCCACTTT
>NA|NA|TRBV19|TRBJ2-5
CASRPRGSAGETQYF
TGTGCCAGCCGCCCTCGTGGCAGCGCCGGAGAGACCCAGTACTTC
>NA|NA|TRBV7-9|TRBJ2-7
CSSSPVLAIGLPAGQYF
TGTTCCAGCAGCCCCGTCCTTGCAATAGGACTTCCCGCCGGGCAGTACTTC
>once|TRBD1|TRBV28|TRBJ1-2
CASSPGTAEANYGYTF
TGTGCCAGCAGTCCCGGGACAGCTGAAGCTAACTATGGCTACACCTTC
>NA|TRBD1|TRBV5-1|TRBJ1-1
CASSEGTGGTEAFF
TGCGCCAGCAGCGAAGGGACAGGTGGTACTGAAGCTTTCTTT
>NA|TRBD1|TRBV5-4|TRBJ2-3
CASSRTGDITDTQYF
TGTGCCAGCAGCAGGACAGGGGACATCACAGATACGCAGTATTTT
>few|NA|TRBV28|TRBJ1-6
CASSLFRGTPNSPLHF
TGTGCCAGCAGTTTATTCCGGGGGACGCCCAATTCACCCCTCCACTTT
>NA|TRBD1|TRBV7-9|TRBJ1-1
CASSLALKGAPPENTEAFF
TGTGCCAGCAGCTTAGCGCTAAAGGGGGCCCCCCCTGAGAACACTGAAGCTTTCTTT
>few|TRBD1|TRBV7-9|TRBJ1-4
CASSLQRGQPNEKLFF
TGTGCCAGCAGCTTACAGAGGGGACAGCCGAATGAAAAACTGTTTTTT
>NA|TRBD1|TRBV9|TRBJ2-1
CASSTQAGTGYNEQFF
TGTGCCAGCAGTACCCAAGCCGGGACAGGATACAATGAGCAGTTCTTC
>NA|TRBD2|TRBV15|TRBJ2-3
CATSRSPASGSPIF
TGTGCCACCAGCAGATCCCCCGCTAGCGGGAGCCCCATATTT
>NA|TRBD2|TRBV4-2|TRBJ2-1
CASSPRTSGEKYNEQFF
TGTGCCAGCAGCCCGCGGACTAGCGGAGAAAAATACAATGAGCAGTTCTTC